This TCR beta chain was identified in a study of blood T cell repertoires in COVID-19. The overall study: The study drew acute and convalescent COVID-19 samples from the United States, Italy and Spain. Sample material is recorded as cDNA or gDNA derived from T cells, B-cell-depleted T cells, or PBMCs.

This clone was counted a single time. The method was immunoSEQ multiplex PCR; TCRdb's version includes in-frame clones alone and lacks a portion of them. The repertoire holds fewer than 400,000 clones, with 86% as singletons. Cohorts were determined from participant-reported clinical history. CDR1 is MNHEY and CDR2 is SVGAGI in the germline V gene. Trimming took off 6 bases at V and 1 base at J, with 15 bases between the two ends. CDR3 size: 15 residues. This TCR was sampled from a man aged 25-40 years who had recovered from COVID-19. Source material: PBMCs or T cells enriched from blood (not recorded which). This chain uses TRBV6-5 with TRBJ1-1, with D unresolved. CDR3 sequence (DNA): TGTGCCAGCAGCCCGAGGGTGGAGCGGAACACTGAAGCTTTCTTT. Protein product: CASSPRVERNTEAFF.